The 16 T cell receptor beta chains listed next were all sequenced from one sample in a study of lymphopenia after photon versus proton radiotherapy. Repertoires were generated with immunoSEQ multiplex PCR, while TCRdb's copy carries only in-frame clones and drops some. The table has about 20,000 clones, 70% to 90% seen once. Sequenced material: peripheral blood, taken from a patient treated with photon-based radiotherapy. All receptors come from a woman in her forties or fifties with pancreatic cancer.

The V gene is TRBV7-9, the J gene TRBJ1-5; the D gene is possibly TRBD1 (5 bases). Trimming cost V 4 bases and J 6 bases, with 10 bases left between them. Germline V gene sequence: CDR1 SEHNR, CDR2 FQNEAQ (reference sequence). CDR3 length: 13 amino acids. CDR3 region: CASSSAGPQPQHF. The CDR3 DNA is TGTGCCAGCAGCTCGGCAGGGCCTCAGCCCCAGCATTTT. The full variable domain, its missing parts supplied by reference TRBV7-9 and TRBJ1-5, is DTGVSQNPRHKITKRGQNVTFRCDPISEHNRLYWYRQTLGQGPEFLTYFQNEAQLEKSRLLSDRFSAERPKGSFSTLEIQRTEQGDSAMYLCASSSAGPQPQHFGDGTRLSIL.

This clone was found once. This chain connects TRBV4-2 to TRBJ2-1, with D perhaps TRBD2 (5 bases). In germline, CDR1 is LGHNA, CDR2 YNFKEQ. This CDR3 spans 16 amino acids. The V end lost 4 bases, the J end lost 10 bases, and 23 bases lay between the germline ends. The chain's CDR3 is CASSRGNDVASGEQFF. CDR3 DNA sequence: TGTGCCAGCAGCCGAGGGAATGATGTCGCCAGCGGAGAGCAGTTCTTC.

This clone has just a few counts. The chain joins TRBV28 to TRBJ2-3, with 13 nucleotides matching TRBD2. Trimming at V came to 5 bases and at J to 6 bases, leaving 8 bases not matched to a gene. Germline V gene sequence: CDR1 MDHEN, CDR2 SYDVKM. This CDR3 has 16 amino acids. The DNA for the CDR3 is TGTGCCAGCAGTACCCGGACTAGCGGGAGTTTGGATACGCAGTATTTT. Amino acids: CASSTRTSGSLDTQYF.

The chain recombines TRBV29-1 with TRBJ1-1, with D possibly matching TRBD1 (5 bases). CDR3 length equals 13 residues. The germline CDR1 and CDR2 sequences are SQVTM and ANQGSEA. Trimming stripped 7 bases from V and 5 bases from J, with 17 bases between. CDR3 in amino acids: CSAWGKGGTEAFF. The CDR3 DNA follows: TGCAGCGCCTGGGGGAAGGGAGGGACTGAAGCTTTCTTT.

This clone appeared a single time. This chain connects TRBV6-6 to TRBJ1-5; the D gene is possibly TRBD1 (6 bases). Germline-derived CDR1 and CDR2 are MNHNY and SVGAGI (reference sequence). Trimming cost V 5 bases and J 0 bases, with 11 bases left between them. This CDR3 has 15 residues. CDR3 protein: CASSLNRDSNQPQHF. In DNA form, the CDR3 reads TGTGCCAGCAGTCTCAACAGGGATAGCAATCAGCCCCAGCATTTT.

The chain recombines TRBV5-1 with TRBJ2-7; either TRBD1 or TRBD2 may fit D (5 bases each). The germline V gene has CDR1 SGHRS and CDR2 YFSETQ. The CDR3 loop spans 14 amino acids. V was shortened by 4 bases and J by 3 bases, with 14 bases between the two germline ends. The CDR3 bases are TGCGCCAGCAGCGGGGGACCAGGCATCTACGAGCAGTACTTC. Translation: CASSGGPGIYEQYF.

The chain recombines TRBV20-1 with TRBJ1-4; D gene unclear. The CDR3 runs to 10 residues. Germline values: CDR1 DFQATT, CDR2 SNEGSKA (reference sequence). The CDR3 DNA is TGCTCAACCAAGGGAGAAAAACTGTTTTTT. Translation gives CSTKGEKLFF.

J is TRBJ2-7 and V is TRBV30, with 8 nucleotides matching TRBD1. V gave up 4 bases and J gave up 2 bases; unmatched junction bases: 4. CDR3 size: 13 residues. The germline CDR1 and CDR2 sequences are GTSNPN and SVGIG (reference sequence). CDR3 sequence reads: CAWTGGKTYEQYF. The CDR3 DNA is TGTGCCTGGACAGGGGGCAAAACCTACGAGCAGTACTTC.

The genes are TRBV30 and TRBJ1-2, with unresolved D. The germline V gene has CDR1 GTSNPN and CDR2 SVGIG (reference sequence). V shed 3 bases and J shed 7 bases, with 15 bases lying between them. The CDR3 has 13 amino acids. This CDR3 reads CAWSRGEGRGYTF. The CDR3 bases are TGTGCCTGGAGCCGCGGGGAGGGCCGTGGCTACACCTTC.

CDR3: CASSLGPSRGAQDTGELFF. The DNA of the CDR3 is TGCGCCAGCAGCTTGGGCCCTTCACGAGGGGCTCAAGACACCGGGGAGCTGTTTTTT. The V gene is TRBV5-1, the J gene TRBJ2-2, with D perhaps given as TRBD1 or TRBD2 (5 bases each). Germline-derived CDR1 and CDR2 are SGHRS and YFSETQ. V lost 0 bases and J lost 3, with 21 bases in between. The CDR3 is 19 amino acids. The complete variable domain, with remaining parts taken from reference TRBV5-1 and TRBJ2-2, reads KAGVTQTPRYLIKTRGQQVTLSCSPISGHRSVSWYQQTPGQGLQFLFEYFSETQRNKGNFPGRFSGRQFSNSRSEMNVSTLELGDSALYLCASSLGPSRGAQDTGELFFGEGSRLTVL.

V usage is TRBV4-3 and J usage is TRBJ1-5; D is unresolved. The ends were cut back, 0 bases at V and 5 bases at J, with 5 bases in the middle. CDR1 is LGHNA, CDR2 YSLEER, per germline. CDR3 length: 13 amino acids. This CDR3 reads CASSQEMDQPQHF. The CDR3 DNA follows: TGCGCCAGCAGCCAAGAAATGGATCAGCCCCAGCATTTT.

The rearrangement links TRBV5-6 to TRBJ2-4, with 11 bases aligning to TRBD1. Unmatched junction bases numbered 4, after V lost 5 bases and J lost 0 bases. Germline CDR1 and CDR2: SGHDT and YYEEEE. The CDR3 totals 16 residues. The CDR3: CASRGQGDLAKNIQYF. The CDR3 DNA reads as TGTGCCAGCAGGGGACAGGGGGACCTAGCCAAAAACATTCAGTACTTC.

The chain joins TRBV6-5 to TRBJ1-5; TRBD1 agrees at 7 bases. The germline CDR1 and CDR2 sequences are MNHEY and SVGAGI. The CDR3 extends over 14 amino acids. J was trimmed by 1 base and V by 6 bases; bases with no gene match: 3. In nucleotides, the CDR3 is TGTGCCAGCAGAAAGACAGGGAGCAATCAGCCCCAGCATTTT. This sequence encodes CASRKTGSNQPQHF.

The chain carries TRBV7-7 and TRBJ2-7, with 10 bases fitting TRBD1. V was clipped by 5 bases and J by 3 bases; unmatched bases: 7. Germline V CDR1 and CDR2: SSHAT, FNYEAQ (reference sequence). This CDR3 region has 15 residues. The CDR3 loop is CASSQGTGADYEQYF. The DNA for the CDR3 is TGTGCCAGCAGCCAAGGGACAGGGGCTGACTACGAGCAGTACTTC. The full variable domain, with the rest looked up from reference TRBV7-7 and TRBJ2-7, is GAGVSQSPRYKVTKRGQDVTLRCDPISSHATLYWYQQALGQGPEFLTYFNYEAQPDKSGLPSDRFSAERPEGSISTLTIQRTEQRDSAMYRCASSQGTGADYEQYFGPGTRLTVT.

The rearrangement uses TRBV5-6 and TRBJ1-1; D not certain. The CDR3 is 16 amino acids. Deletions cut 0 bases from V and 2 bases from J, with 14 bases between. Germline CDR1 reads SGHDT; CDR2 reads YYEEEE. The CDR3: CASSLELMGGNTEAFF. CDR3 DNA sequence: TGTGCCAGCAGCTTGGAACTTATGGGAGGAAACACTGAAGCTTTCTTT.

The chain recombines TRBV13 with TRBJ2-7, with D possibly being TRBD1 (5 bases). Per germline, CDR1 PRHDT and CDR2 FYEKMQ (reference sequence). The CDR3 has 13 residues. Trimming pared 1 base from V and 5 bases from J, leaving 9 bases between. CDR3: CASSLVRGHEQYF. CDR3 DNA: TGTGCCAGCAGCTTAGTAAGGGGTCACGAGCAGTACTTC.